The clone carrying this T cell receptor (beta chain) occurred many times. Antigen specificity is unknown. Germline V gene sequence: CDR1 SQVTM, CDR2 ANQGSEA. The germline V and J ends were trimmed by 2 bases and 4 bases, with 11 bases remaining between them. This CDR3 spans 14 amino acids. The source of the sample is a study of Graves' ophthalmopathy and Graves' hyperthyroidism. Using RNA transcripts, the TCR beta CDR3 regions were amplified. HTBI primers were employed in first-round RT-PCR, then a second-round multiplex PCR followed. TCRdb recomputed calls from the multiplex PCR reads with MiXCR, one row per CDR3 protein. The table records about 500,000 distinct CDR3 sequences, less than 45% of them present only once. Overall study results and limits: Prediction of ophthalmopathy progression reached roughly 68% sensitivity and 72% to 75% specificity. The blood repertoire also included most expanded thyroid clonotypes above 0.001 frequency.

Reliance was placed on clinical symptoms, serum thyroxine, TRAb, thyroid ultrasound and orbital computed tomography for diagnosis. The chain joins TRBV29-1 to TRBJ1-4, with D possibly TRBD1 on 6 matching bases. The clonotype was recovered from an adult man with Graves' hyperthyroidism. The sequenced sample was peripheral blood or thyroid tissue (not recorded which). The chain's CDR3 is CSVEKTGINEKLFF. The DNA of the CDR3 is TGCAGCGTTGAAAAGACAGGCATTAATGAAAAACTGTTTTTT.